This is a list of T cell receptor beta chains from one sample in a study of CD8+CD57+ T cells in acquired aplastic anemia. Using its own MiXCR run on the reads, TCRdb lists one record per CDR3 protein. Among some 130,000 distinct CDR3 sequences listed, roughly 50% were seen once. Sample: sorted CD4+, CD8+, or CD8+CD57+ T cells (not recorded which) from PBMCs. These receptors were obtained from a human donor in good health, serving as a control. The CDR3 runs from the conserved cysteine through the conserved F or W. The order of the fields is clone size, J gene, D gene, V gene, CDR3 protein, CDR3 DNA. A D gene is named only where the DNA matches it firmly. The size of a clone is reported for some rows only, either as once, few or many, or as a class for expanded clones.

clone_size: -; j_call: TRBJ2-7; d_call: TRBD1; v_call: TRBV2; cdr3_aa: CASSKGQGWFEQYF; cdr3_nt: TGTGCCAGCAGTAAGGGACAGGGTTGGTTCGAGCAGTACTTC
clone_size: many; j_call: TRBJ1-1; d_call: TRBD1; v_call: TRBV7-2; cdr3_aa: CASRPIIHDRVEGEAFF; cdr3_nt: TGTGCCAGCAGACCAATCATTCATGACAGGGTAGAGGGTGAAGCTTTCTTT
clone_size: -; j_call: TRBJ1-2; d_call: -; v_call: TRBV9; cdr3_aa: CASSLSPGSLANYGYTF; cdr3_nt: TGTGCCAGCAGCTTGAGTCCGGGCAGTCTCGCTAACTATGGCTACACCTTC
clone_size: many; j_call: TRBJ1-2; d_call: -; v_call: TRBV20-1; cdr3_aa: CSARDRGRSGYTF; cdr3_nt: TGCAGTGCTAGAGATCGGGGAAGGTCTGGCTACACCTTC
clone_size: -; j_call: TRBJ1-2; d_call: -; v_call: TRBV20-1; cdr3_aa: CSAYDRNYGYTF; cdr3_nt: TGCAGTGCCTACGACAGAAACTATGGCTACACCTTC
clone_size: -; j_call: TRBJ1-5; d_call: TRBD1; v_call: TRBV6-1; cdr3_aa: CASESAGGYQPQHF; cdr3_nt: TGTGCCAGCGAATCGGCAGGGGGCTATCAGCCCCAGCATTTT
clone_size: many; j_call: TRBJ1-4; d_call: TRBD1; v_call: TRBV4-3; cdr3_aa: CASSSRQGGEKLFF; cdr3_nt: TGCGCCAGCAGCTCCCGACAGGGTGGCGAAAAACTGTTTTTT
clone_size: many; j_call: TRBJ2-3; d_call: TRBD2; v_call: TRBV20-1; cdr3_aa: CSARVAGGRDTQYF; cdr3_nt: TGCAGTGCTAGAGTGGCGGGGGGGCGGGATACGCAGTATTTT
clone_size: many; j_call: TRBJ2-2; d_call: -; v_call: TRBV7-8; cdr3_aa: CASSLAAGTGELFF; cdr3_nt: TGTGCCAGCAGCTTAGCAGCCGGGACCGGGGAGCTGTTTTTT
clone_size: many; j_call: TRBJ1-5; d_call: -; v_call: TRBV19; cdr3_aa: CASSEEAKGRWEGVNQPQHF; cdr3_nt: TGTGCCAGTTCAGAAGAGGCTAAAGGGAGGTGGGAAGGGGTGAATCAGCCCCAGCATTTT
clone_size: -; j_call: TRBJ2-3; d_call: -; v_call: TRBV25-1; cdr3_aa: CAAPRVTSTDTQYF; cdr3_nt: TGTGCTGCCCCCCGGGTCACTAGCACAGATACGCAGTATTTT
clone_size: -; j_call: TRBJ2-7; d_call: -; v_call: TRBV25-1; cdr3_aa: CASSDPPTPSYEQYF; cdr3_nt: TGTGCCAGCAGTGACCCCCCTACCCCCTCCTACGAGCAGTACTTC
clone_size: few; j_call: TRBJ2-3; d_call: TRBD1; v_call: TRBV6-2/TRBV6-3; cdr3_aa: CASSYSGGTGEGTDTQYF; cdr3_nt: TGTGCCAGCAGTTACTCGGGGGGGACAGGGGAAGGCACAGATACGCAGTATTTT
clone_size: -; j_call: TRBJ2-7; d_call: -; v_call: TRBV7-2; cdr3_aa: CASSLAVGVLYF; cdr3_nt: TGTGCCAGCAGCTTAGCGGTCGGGGTTTTGTACTTC
clone_size: -; j_call: TRBJ2-7; d_call: -; v_call: TRBV19; cdr3_aa: CASSPGTRHPYEQYF; cdr3_nt: TGTGCCAGTAGTCCAGGGACTCGTCACCCGTACGAGCAGTACTTC
clone_size: many; j_call: TRBJ1-4; d_call: -; v_call: TRBV2; cdr3_aa: CASSFSRGARGNEKLFF; cdr3_nt: TGTGCCAGCTCGTTTAGCCGGGGGGCGCGAGGTAATGAAAAACTGTTTTTT
clone_size: many; j_call: TRBJ2-3; d_call: TRBD2; v_call: TRBV11-2; cdr3_aa: CASSGNSGGFADTQYF; cdr3_nt: TGTGCCAGCAGCGGCAATAGCGGGGGGTTTGCAGATACGCAGTATTTT
clone_size: many; j_call: TRBJ2-3; d_call: TRBD2; v_call: TRBV9; cdr3_aa: CASSVGGGDTQYF; cdr3_nt: TGTGCCAGCAGCGTAGGGGGGGGGGATACGCAGTATTTT
clone_size: -; j_call: TRBJ2-1; d_call: TRBD1; v_call: TRBV24-1; cdr3_aa: CATSGNTGVYNEQFF; cdr3_nt: TGTGCCACCAGTGGTAACACAGGGGTTTACAATGAGCAGTTCTTC
clone_size: once; j_call: TRBJ2-5; d_call: -; v_call: TRBV2; cdr3_aa: CASSQGLGQQETQYF; cdr3_nt: TGTGCCAGCAGTCAGGGTTTAGGACAGCAAGAGACCCAGTACTTC
clone_size: many; j_call: TRBJ2-7; d_call: -; v_call: TRBV25-1; cdr3_aa: CASVYDVGYEQYF; cdr3_nt: TGTGCCAGCGTTTATGACGTGGGTTACGAGCAGTACTTC
clone_size: -; j_call: TRBJ1-4; d_call: -; v_call: TRBV2; cdr3_aa: CASSEERVNEKLFF; cdr3_nt: TGTGCCAGCAGTGAGGAGAGGGTAAATGAAAAACTGTTTTTT
clone_size: -; j_call: TRBJ2-7; d_call: -; v_call: TRBV29-1; cdr3_aa: CSVVAGTYEQYF; cdr3_nt: TGCAGCGTTGTTGCGGGGACCTACGAGCAGTACTTC
clone_size: few; j_call: TRBJ1-1; d_call: -; v_call: TRBV10-1; cdr3_aa: CASSDTLYTEAFF; cdr3_nt: TGCGCCAGCAGTGATACGCTTTACACTGAAGCTTTCTTT
clone_size: -; j_call: TRBJ2-5; d_call: TRBD2; v_call: TRBV7-3; cdr3_aa: CASSRSGGAGTQYF; cdr3_nt: TGTGCCAGCAGCCGAAGCGGGGGGGCCGGGACCCAGTACTTC
clone_size: -; j_call: TRBJ1-2; d_call: -; v_call: TRBV5-6; cdr3_aa: CASSLVGGYTF; cdr3_nt: TGTGCCAGCAGCTTGGTCGGTGGCTACACCTTC
clone_size: -; j_call: TRBJ1-1; d_call: -; v_call: TRBV7-9; cdr3_aa: CASSSSLEAFF; cdr3_nt: TGTGCCAGCAGCTCCTCCCTTGAAGCTTTCTTT
clone_size: -; j_call: TRBJ1-5; d_call: -; v_call: TRBV2; cdr3_aa: CASSASPNGNQPQHF; cdr3_nt: TGTGCCAGCAGTGCCAGCCCCAATGGCAATCAGCCCCAGCATTTT
clone_size: -; j_call: TRBJ1-1; d_call: -; v_call: TRBV20-1; cdr3_aa: CSASGRGGTEAFF; cdr3_nt: TGCAGTGCTAGCGGTCGGGGGGGCACTGAAGCTTTCTTT
clone_size: -; j_call: TRBJ1-2; d_call: -; v_call: TRBV5-1; cdr3_aa: CASKAGDYGYTF; cdr3_nt: TGCGCCAGCAAGGCGGGGGACTATGGCTACACCTTC
clone_size: -; j_call: TRBJ2-7; d_call: TRBD1; v_call: TRBV20-1; cdr3_aa: CSARPGQGALPYEQYF; cdr3_nt: TGCAGTGCTAGACCCGGACAGGGCGCTTTACCCTACGAGCAGTACTTC
clone_size: -; j_call: TRBJ1-2; d_call: TRBD1; v_call: TRBV19; cdr3_aa: CATGDRERNGYTF; cdr3_nt: TGTGCCACTGGGGACAGGGAAAGGAATGGCTACACCTTC